This TCR beta chain appears in the sequencing data of a study of blood T cell repertoires in COVID-19. The overall study: Donors in the United States, Italy and Spain gave samples during acute or convalescent COVID-19. PBMCs, B-cell-depleted T cells, or T cells were the source of the cDNA or gDNA that made up the material.

The CDR3 spans 17 residues. Germline values: CDR1 KGHDR, CDR2 SFDVKD. Germline trimming cut 2 bases from V and 3 bases from J; bases unmatched to any gene: 9. In the study's own analysis: Amplification with reference gene primers provided the estimates of nucleated cell counts. Repertoires were generated with immunoSEQ multiplex PCR, while TCRdb's copy carries only in-frame clones and drops some. The D gene and trimming were derived from the DNA, and the V and J assignments and clone size from that table. The sample includes 250,000 to 350,000 clones, approximately 83% of them seen just once. Source material: peripheral blood. This sequence originates from a woman between 25 and 40 years old who had recovered from COVID-19. V is TRBV24-1 and J is TRBJ2-1, with 7 positions matching TRBD1. CDR3 region: CATSDSWTGPHYNEQFF. The DNA for the CDR3 is TGTGCCACCAGTGATTCTTGGACAGGTCCTCACTACAATGAGCAGTTCTTC.